The 14 T cell receptor beta chains in this list originate from one sample, sequenced in a study of blood T cell repertoires in COVID-19. Libraries were prepared by immunoSEQ multiplex PCR; TCRdb keeps only in-frame clonotypes and omits some of them. This repertoire shows about 150,000 clones, about 85% found once; its top ten account for approximately 0.63%. Material for sequencing was peripheral blood. The receptors here all came from a man aged 60 to 69 with COVID-19, enrolled during active disease.

This chain connects TRBV28 to TRBJ1-6; maybe TRBD1 (6 bases). The CDR3 extends over 15 amino acids. With 6 bases removed from V and 4 bases from J, the gap between germline ends came to 13 bases. CDR1 and CDR2 from the germline V gene are MDHEN and SYDVKM. Written as DNA, the CDR3 is TGTGCCAGCAGCGCCTCGACAGGTTATAATTCACCCCTCCACTTT. Translating it yields CASSASTGYNSPLHF.

The chain uses TRBV5-6 and TRBJ1-1; 7 bases line up with TRBD1. The germline gives CDR1 SGHDT, CDR2 YYEEEE. This CDR3 is built from 15 residues. After removal of 0 bases from V and 6 bases from J, the junction contained 8 bases not matched to a gene. The CDR3 loop is CASSLGTGLGAEAFF. CDR3 in DNA: TGTGCCAGCAGCTTGGGGACAGGACTGGGGGCTGAAGCTTTCTTT.

This chain joins TRBV6-1 and TRBJ2-3, with 9 bases identical to TRBD2. There are 15 residues in the CDR3. The V and J ends lost 0 bases and 4 bases, in that order; junction bases with no gene match: 2. CDR1 and CDR2 (germline): MNHNS, SASEGT. The CDR3 DNA sequence: TGTGCCAGCAGTGAAGCGCGGGGGGGCCCAGATACGCAGTATTTT. Its translation is CASSEARGGPDTQYF.

This clone came up once. This chain joins TRBV7-2 and TRBJ2-3; 8 bases map to TRBD2. Germline CDR1 SGHTA, CDR2 FQGNSA. The CDR3 totals 14 residues. V was clipped by 2 bases and J by 6 bases; unmatched bases: 4. The CDR3 bases are TGTGCCAGCAGCTTACAGCGGGGGTCGGATACGCAGTATTTT. It encodes CASSLQRGSDTQYF.

Comment on this clone: At one of its ends the junction is not consistent with the germline gene, which may arise from a read error. The rearrangement uses TRBV2 and TRBJ1-1; D might be TRBD1 (5 bases). The CDR3 sequence is 13 residues long. The germline CDR1 and CDR2 sequences are SNHLY and FYNNEI. DNA for the CDR3: TGTGCCGGCAGCGCAGCAGGGCTCACTGAAGCTTTCTTT. Its protein is CAGSAAGLTEAFF.

The chain combines TRBV5-1 with TRBJ1-2; 7 bases match TRBD1. Germline V gene sequence: CDR1 SGHRS, CDR2 YFSETQ. V lost 4 bases and J lost 0; bases outside the gene matches: 6. The CDR3 has 15 residues. In nucleotides, the CDR3 is TGCGCCAGCAGCGTAACAGGGGACTCTAACTATGGCTACACCTTC. This sequence encodes CASSVTGDSNYGYTF.

This clone has a single count. The gene calls are TRBV19 and TRBJ1-4; TRBD1 matches at 8 bases. The CDR3 has 16 residues. The V gene end was trimmed by 5 bases and the J gene end by 5 bases; junction bases not matched to a gene: 10. Germline V gene data show CDR1 as LNHDA and CDR2 as SQIVND (reference sequence). This CDR3 is CASSPRTGTGNEKLFF. CDR3 sequence (DNA): TGTGCCAGTAGTCCGCGCACCGGGACAGGAAATGAAAAACTGTTTTTT.

The chain combines TRBV19 with TRBJ1-2, with a weak D call TRBD1 (6 bases). The CDR3 totals 14 residues. Germline CDR1 and CDR2: LNHDA and SQIVND (reference sequence). V was trimmed by 9 bases and J by 3 bases, leaving 17 bases between them. For the CDR3, the DNA is TGTGCCAGCAGCAGGGGCGGTACATACTATGGCTACACCTTC. Its protein product is CASSRGGTYYGYTF.

V gene TRBV13 combines with J gene TRBJ1-1; TRBD1 matches 8 bases. Germline V gene sequence: CDR1 PRHDT, CDR2 FYEKMQ (reference sequence). The CDR3 runs to 14 residues. The junction had 6 bases not matched to a gene; V was cut back by 5 bases and J by 4 bases. The CDR3, as DNA: TGTGCCAGCAGCAAAAGACAGGGGATCACTGAAGCTTTCTTT. It encodes CASSKRQGITEAFF.

In this sample, this clone turned up once. This sequence joins TRBV7-2 and TRBJ2-5; 10 bases agree with TRBD2. This CDR3 is built from 19 residues. Germline V CDR1 and CDR2: SGHTA, FQGNSA. J gave up 2 bases and V 2 bases, and 14 bases lay outside the gene matches. The CDR3 DNA is TGTGCCAGCAGCTTATCGGGTTTAGCGGGAGGTAAGGGTCAAGAGACCCAGTACTTC. Encoded protein: CASSLSGLAGGKGQETQYF.

The chain combines TRBV30 with TRBJ1-5; the D gene is possibly TRBD1 (6 bases). This CDR3 has 15 amino acids. V was shortened by 0 bases and J by 7 bases, with 16 bases between the two germline ends. Germline V gene sequence: CDR1 GTSNPN, CDR2 SVGIG (reference sequence). The CDR3 sequence: CAWSVRGRGNQPQHF. CDR3 sequence (DNA): TGTGCCTGGAGTGTACGGGGCAGGGGTAACCAGCCCCAGCATTTT.

The V call is TRBV24-1, the J call TRBJ2-3; D ambiguous. The CDR3 spans 12 residues. Germline CDR1 is KGHDR and CDR2 is SFDVKD. The V end was cut by 4 bases, the J end by 4 bases, with 5 bases between. The CDR3 region is CATSEQADTQYF. Here the CDR3 DNA reads TGTGCCACCAGTGAACAAGCAGATACGCAGTATTTT.

The chain carries TRBV3-1 (or the pseudogene TRBV3-2) and TRBJ1-1; 10 bases line up with TRBD1. The CDR3 is 19 residues long. The germline CDR1 and CDR2 sequences are LGHDT and YNNKEL (reference sequence). Germline trimming cut 1 base from V and 0 bases from J; bases unmatched to any gene: 11. The CDR3 coding sequence is TGTGCCAGCAGCCAAGTCTCCGGACAGGGGGTGTTAATGAACACTGAAGCTTTCTTT. This codes for CASSQVSGQGVLMNTEAFF.

The J gene is TRBJ2-3, the V gene TRBV19; 13 bases fit TRBD2. The junction had 4 bases not matched to a gene; V was cut back by 5 bases and J by 5 bases. Germline loops: CDR1 LNHDA, CDR2 SQIVND (reference sequence). The CDR3 length is 15 residues. The CDR3 protein is CASSAGLAGVDTQYF. CDR3 DNA: TGTGCCAGTAGTGCCGGACTAGCGGGAGTAGATACGCAGTATTTT.